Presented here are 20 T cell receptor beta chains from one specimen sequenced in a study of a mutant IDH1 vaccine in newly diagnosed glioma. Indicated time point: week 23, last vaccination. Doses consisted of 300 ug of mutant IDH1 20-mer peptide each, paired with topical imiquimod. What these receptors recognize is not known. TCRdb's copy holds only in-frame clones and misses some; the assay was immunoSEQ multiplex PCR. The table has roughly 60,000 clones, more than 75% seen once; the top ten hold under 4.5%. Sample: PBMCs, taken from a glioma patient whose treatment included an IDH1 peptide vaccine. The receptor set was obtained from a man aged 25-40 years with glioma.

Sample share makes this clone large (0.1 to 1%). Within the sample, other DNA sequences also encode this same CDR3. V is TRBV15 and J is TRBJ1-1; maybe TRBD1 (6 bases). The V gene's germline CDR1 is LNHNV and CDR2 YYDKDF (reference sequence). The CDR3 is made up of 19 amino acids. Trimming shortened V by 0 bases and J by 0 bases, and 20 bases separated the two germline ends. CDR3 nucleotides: TGTGCCACCAGCAGAGATCCCCGGGACACCTATTTAATGAACACTGAAGCTTTCTTT. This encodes CATSRDPRDTYLMNTEAFF.

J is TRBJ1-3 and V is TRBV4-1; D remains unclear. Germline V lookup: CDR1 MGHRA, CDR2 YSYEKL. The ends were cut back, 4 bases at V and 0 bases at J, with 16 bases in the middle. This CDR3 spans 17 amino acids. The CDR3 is CASSPRDAVNSGNTIYF. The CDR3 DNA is TGCGCCAGCAGCCCCCGGGATGCGGTTAACTCTGGAAACACCATATATTTT.

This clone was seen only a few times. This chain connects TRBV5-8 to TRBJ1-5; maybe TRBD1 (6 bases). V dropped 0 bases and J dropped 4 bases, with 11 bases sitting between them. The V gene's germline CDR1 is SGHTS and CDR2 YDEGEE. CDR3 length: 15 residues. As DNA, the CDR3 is TGTGCCAGCAGCTTGGAGGGGGTTGGGAATCAGCCCCAGCATTTT. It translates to CASSLEGVGNQPQHF. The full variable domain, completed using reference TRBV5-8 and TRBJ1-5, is EAGVTQSPTHLIKTRGQQATLRCSPISGHTSVYWYQQALGLGLQFLLWYDEGEERNRGNFPPRFSGRQFPNYSSELNVNALELEDSALYLCASSLEGVGNQPQHFGDGTRLSIL.

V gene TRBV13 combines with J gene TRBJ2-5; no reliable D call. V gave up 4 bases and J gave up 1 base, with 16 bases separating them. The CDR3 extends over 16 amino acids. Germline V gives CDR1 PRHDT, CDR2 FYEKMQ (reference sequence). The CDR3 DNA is TGTGCCAGCAGCTCCCCTCTCCTAGGTGTCCAAGAGACCCAGTACTTC. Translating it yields CASSSPLLGVQETQYF.

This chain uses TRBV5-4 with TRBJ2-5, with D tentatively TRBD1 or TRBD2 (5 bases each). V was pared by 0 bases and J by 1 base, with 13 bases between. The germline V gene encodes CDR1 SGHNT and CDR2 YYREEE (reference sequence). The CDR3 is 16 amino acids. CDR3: CASSLVGTAAQETQYF. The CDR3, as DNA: TGTGCCAGCAGCTTGGTCGGGACGGCCGCCCAAGAGACCCAGTACTTC.

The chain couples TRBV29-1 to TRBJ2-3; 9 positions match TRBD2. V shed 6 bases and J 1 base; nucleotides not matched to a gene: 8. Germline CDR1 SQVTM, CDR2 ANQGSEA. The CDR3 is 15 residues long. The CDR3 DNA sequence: TGCAGCGTCAGGAGCGGGGGGATCGGCACAGATACGCAGTATTTT. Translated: CSVRSGGIGTDTQYF.

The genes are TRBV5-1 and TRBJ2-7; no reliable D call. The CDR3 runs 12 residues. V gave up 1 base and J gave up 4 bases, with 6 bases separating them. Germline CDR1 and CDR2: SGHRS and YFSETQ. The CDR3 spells CASSLSVYEQYF. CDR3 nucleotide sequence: TGCGCCAGCAGCTTGTCTGTTTACGAGCAGTACTTC. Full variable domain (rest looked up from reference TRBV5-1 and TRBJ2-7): KAGVTQTPRYLIKTRGQQVTLSCSPISGHRSVSWYQQTPGQGLQFLFEYFSETQRNKGNFPGRFSGRQFSNSRSEMNVSTLELGDSALYLCASSLSVYEQYFGPGTRLTVT.

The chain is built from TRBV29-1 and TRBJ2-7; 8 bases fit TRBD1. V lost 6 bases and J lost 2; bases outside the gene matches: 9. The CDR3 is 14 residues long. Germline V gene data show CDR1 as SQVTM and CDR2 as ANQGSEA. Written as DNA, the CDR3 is TGCAGCGTGACAACAGGGGGGAGAACCTACGAGCAGTACTTC. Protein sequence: CSVTTGGRTYEQYF.

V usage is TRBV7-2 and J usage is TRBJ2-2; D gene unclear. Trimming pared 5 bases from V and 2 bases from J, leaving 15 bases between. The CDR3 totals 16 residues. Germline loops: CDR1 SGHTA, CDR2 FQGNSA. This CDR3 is CASSRRSIVNTGELFF. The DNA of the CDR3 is TGTGCCAGCAGCCGACGTTCTATTGTAAACACCGGGGAGCTGTTTTTT.

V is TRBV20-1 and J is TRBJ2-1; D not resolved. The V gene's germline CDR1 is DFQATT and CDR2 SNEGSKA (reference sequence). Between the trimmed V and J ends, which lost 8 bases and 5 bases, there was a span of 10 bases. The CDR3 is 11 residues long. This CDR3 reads CSRKRNNEQFF. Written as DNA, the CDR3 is TGCAGTAGGAAGAGAAACAATGAGCAGTTCTTC.

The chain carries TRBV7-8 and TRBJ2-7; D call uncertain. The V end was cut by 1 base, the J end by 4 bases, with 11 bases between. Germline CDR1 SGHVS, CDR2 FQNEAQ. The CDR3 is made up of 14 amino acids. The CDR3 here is CASSLGAETYEQYF. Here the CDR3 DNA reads TGTGCCAGCAGCTTAGGAGCAGAAACATACGAGCAGTACTTC.

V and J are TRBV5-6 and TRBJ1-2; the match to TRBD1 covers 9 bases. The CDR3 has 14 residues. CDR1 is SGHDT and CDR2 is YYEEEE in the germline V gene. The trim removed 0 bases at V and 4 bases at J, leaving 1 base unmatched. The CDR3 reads CASSLGQGVYGYTF. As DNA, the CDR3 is TGTGCCAGCAGCTTGGGACAGGGGGTCTATGGCTACACCTTC.

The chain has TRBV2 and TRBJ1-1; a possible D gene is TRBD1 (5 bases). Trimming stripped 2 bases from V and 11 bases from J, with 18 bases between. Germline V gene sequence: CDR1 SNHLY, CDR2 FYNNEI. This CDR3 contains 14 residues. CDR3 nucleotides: TGTGCCAGCAGTGAAATTCGGACATCCGGGGGGGCTTTCTTT. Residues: CASSEIRTSGGAFF.

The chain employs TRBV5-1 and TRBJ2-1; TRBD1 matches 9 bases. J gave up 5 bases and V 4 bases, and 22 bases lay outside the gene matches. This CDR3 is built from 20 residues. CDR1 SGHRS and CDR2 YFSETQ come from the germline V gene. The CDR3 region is CASSLNRDRALLSHHNEQFF. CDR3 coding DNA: TGCGCCAGCAGCCTCAACCGGGACAGGGCACTATTAAGTCACCACAATGAGCAGTTCTTC.

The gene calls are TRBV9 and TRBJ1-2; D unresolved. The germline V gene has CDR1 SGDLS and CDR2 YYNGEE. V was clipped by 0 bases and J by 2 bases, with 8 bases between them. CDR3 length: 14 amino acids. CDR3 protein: CASSVGRLNYGYTF. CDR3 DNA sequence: TGTGCCAGCAGCGTAGGCCGGCTCAACTATGGCTACACCTTC.

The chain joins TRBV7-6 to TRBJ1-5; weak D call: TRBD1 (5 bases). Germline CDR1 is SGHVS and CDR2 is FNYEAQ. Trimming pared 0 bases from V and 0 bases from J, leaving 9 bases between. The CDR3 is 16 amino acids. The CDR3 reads CASSLAGPGSNQPQHF. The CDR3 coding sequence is TGTGCCAGCAGCTTAGCGGGACCGGGTAGCAATCAGCCCCAGCATTTT.

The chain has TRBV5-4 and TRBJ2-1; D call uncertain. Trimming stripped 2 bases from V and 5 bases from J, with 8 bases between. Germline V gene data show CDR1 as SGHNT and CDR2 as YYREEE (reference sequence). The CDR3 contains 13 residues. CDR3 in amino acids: CASSFQVNNEQFF. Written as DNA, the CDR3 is TGTGCCAGCAGCTTCCAGGTCAACAATGAGCAGTTCTTC. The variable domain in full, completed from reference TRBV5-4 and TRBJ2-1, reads ETGVTQSPTHLIKTRGQQVTLRCSSQSGHNTVSWYQQALGQGPQFIFQYYREEENGRGNFPPRFSGLQFPNYSSELNVNALELDDSALYLCASSFQVNNEQFFGPGTRLTVL.

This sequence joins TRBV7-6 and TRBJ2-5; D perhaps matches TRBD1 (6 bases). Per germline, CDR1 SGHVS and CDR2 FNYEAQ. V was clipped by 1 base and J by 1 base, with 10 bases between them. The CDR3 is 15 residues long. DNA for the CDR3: TGTGCCAGCAGCTTAGGTGGGGGCAGCCAAGAGACCCAGTACTTC. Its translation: CASSLGGGSQETQYF.

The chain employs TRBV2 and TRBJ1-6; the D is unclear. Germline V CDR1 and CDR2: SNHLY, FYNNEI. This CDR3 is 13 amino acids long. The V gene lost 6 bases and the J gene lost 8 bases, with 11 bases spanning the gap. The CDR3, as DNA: TGTGCCAGCAGCACGAGGTCCGATTCACCCCTCCACTTT. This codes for CASSTRSDSPLHF.

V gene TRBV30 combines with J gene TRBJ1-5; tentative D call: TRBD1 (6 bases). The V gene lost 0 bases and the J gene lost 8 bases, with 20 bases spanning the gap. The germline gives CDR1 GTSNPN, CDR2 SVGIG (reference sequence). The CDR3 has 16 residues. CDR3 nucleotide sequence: TGTGCCTGGAGTGTGGGGACAAACCCGTTGGGGGAGCCCCAGCATTTT. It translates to CAWSVGTNPLGEPQHF.